The 5 T cell receptor beta chains presented below share a single source sample, sequenced in a study of long-term antiretroviral therapy in people with HIV. Investigators performed immunoSEQ version v3.0 at survey level. Method: immunoSEQ multiplex PCR; TCRdb's copy keeps in-frame clones and lacks some. Here the sample spans 35,000 to 45,000 clones, approximately 85% being singletons. This material consisted of unsorted PBMCs, taken 2.2 years after starting antiretroviral therapy. These receptors originate from a man between 18 and 29 years old with HIV.

The chain carries TRBV4-1 and TRBJ1-3; a possible D gene is TRBD1 (5 bases). The germline V and J ends were trimmed by 3 bases and 5 bases, with 17 bases remaining between them. The CDR3 extends over 16 amino acids. The germline CDR1 and CDR2 sequences are MGHRA and YSYEKL. CDR3 nucleotide sequence: TGCGCCAGCAGCCACCCCGGACACCCACACCGAAACACCATATATTTT. It specifies CASSHPGHPHRNTIYF.

CDR3 sequence reads: CSARWVGEYGYTF. The CDR3 coding sequence is TGCAGCGCCCGTTGGGTGGGGGAGTATGGCTACACCTTC. The chain has TRBV29-1 and TRBJ1-2, with D maybe TRBD1 (5 bases). V lost 7 bases and J lost 5, with 17 bases in between. The CDR3 length is 13 residues. Germline assignment: CDR1 SQVTM and CDR2 ANQGSEA. The full variable domain, its missing parts supplied by reference TRBV29-1 and TRBJ1-2, is SAVISQKPSRDICQRGTSLTIQCQVDSQVTMMFWYRQQPGQSLTLIATANQGSEATYESGFVIDKFPISRPNLTFSTLTVSNMSPEDSSIYLCSARWVGEYGYTFGSGTRLTVV.

This clone has more than one count but fewer than ten. This chain connects TRBV9 to TRBJ1-2; maybe TRBD1 (5 bases). Germline V gives CDR1 SGDLS, CDR2 YYNGEE. This CDR3 is 16 amino acids long. With 3 bases removed from V and 5 bases from J, the gap between germline ends came to 20 bases. CDR3 amino acids: CASSGGGTPKAYGYTF. The CDR3 DNA reads TGTGCCAGCAGCGGGGGCGGGACCCCCAAAGCATATGGCTACACCTTC.

V and J are TRBV4-2 and TRBJ2-3, with 12 bases identical to TRBD1. Germline values: CDR1 LGHNA, CDR2 YNFKEQ. The V and J ends lost 4 bases and 2 bases, in that order; junction bases with no gene match: 4. This CDR3 contains 16 residues. CDR3 residues: CASSRGTGGHTDTQYF. The CDR3 DNA reads as TGTGCCAGCAGCCGCGGGACAGGGGGCCACACAGATACGCAGTATTTT.

This clone came up a few times. V usage is TRBV10-3 and J usage is TRBJ1-3; TRBD1 matches 8 bases. CDR1 and CDR2 (germline): ENHRY, SYGVKD. CDR3 length: 13 residues. Written as DNA, the CDR3 is TGTGCATGCGAGACAGGGGCTGGAAACACCATATATTTT. It encodes CACETGAGNTIYF.